This is a list of T cell receptor beta chains from one sample in a study of response to subunit inactivated influenza vaccine. One entry per CDR3 protein, called by TCRdb with MiXCR from the RT-PCR reads. The sample gives roughly 650,000 distinct CDR3 sequences, about 15% of which show up once; less than 8.5% is in the top ten. Sequences were derived from PBMCs from blood, sampled around 14 days before vaccination. These receptors all stem from a man aged 50 to 60 who received an inactivated influenza vaccine. CDR3s include the opening cysteine and the closing phenylalanine or tryptophan. D genes are given only for firm matches. Expanded clones are given a class, and other clones once, few, many or no size at all.

V,D,size,J,DNA,CDR3
TRBV29-1,NA,NA,TRBJ2-5,TGCAGCGTTCTCCCCACACTGGAGACCCAGTACTTC,CSVLPTLETQYF
TRBV4-3,NA,NA,TRBJ2-7,TGCGCCAGCAGCCAGGTCAGCTTGTCCGACGAGCAGTACTTC,CASSQVSLSDEQYF
TRBV6-1,TRBD1,NA,TRBJ1-2,TGTGCCGCGGGACAGGGGGTTGGCTACACCTTC,CAAGQGVGYTF
TRBV3-1,NA,few,TRBJ1-6,TGTGCCAGCACCGGGGGAAGGAAGAATTCACCCCTCCACTTT,CASTGGRKNSPLHF
TRBV9,TRBD2,NA,TRBJ2-7,TGTGCCAGCAGCGCGGGTGGTAGCGGGAATGTGTACGAGCAGTACTTC,CASSAGGSGNVYEQYF
TRBV20-1,NA,NA,TRBJ2-7,TGCAGTGCTAGGTTGGATCGCCGTTTCTACGAGCAGTACTTC,CSARLDRRFYEQYF
TRBV20-1,NA,NA,TRBJ2-1,TGCAGTGCTGGAGGGGCGGGGACGGCCAATGAGCAGTTCTTC,CSAGGAGTANEQFF
TRBV4-1,NA,few,TRBJ1-1,TGCGCCAGCAGCCCAGAGATACAGGGCAGGAACACTGAAGCTTTCTTT,CASSPEIQGRNTEAFF
TRBV12-3/TRBV12-4,NA,few,TRBJ2-2,NA,CASSFFGQSTPGELFF
TRBV6-1,NA,few,TRBJ2-1,TGTGCCAGCAGTGAAGCAATGGACACCTACAATGAGCAGTTCTTC,CASSEAMDTYNEQFF
TRBV24-1,NA,NA,TRBJ2-5,TGTGCCACCAGTGATTCAGGGCAGCAAGAGACCCAGTATTTC,CATSDSGQQETQYF
TRBV6-5,NA,few,TRBJ1-6,TGTGCCAGCAGTTACTCATTCGAGCAAAGCTCCTATAATTCACCCCTCCACTTT,CASSYSFEQSSYNSPLHF
TRBV29-1,TRBD2,NA,TRBJ2-3,TGCAGCGTTGGACGGGAGGGCTTGTATACGCAGTATTTT,CSVGREGLYTQYF
TRBV15,NA,NA,TRBJ1-4,TGTGCCACCAGCAGATGGGCAACTAATGAAAAACTGTTTTTT,CATSRWATNEKLFF
TRBV20-1,TRBD2,NA,TRBJ2-3,TGCAGTGCTAGAGATACTAGCGGGGGGTCACCAAATACGCAGTATTTT,CSARDTSGGSPNTQYF
TRBV5-1,TRBD1,NA,TRBJ1-3,TGCGCCAGCGGAGGGGGCCTTGGAAACACCATATATTTT,CASGGGLGNTIYF
TRBV20-1,TRBD1,NA,TRBJ1-1,TGCAGTGCCGGCGGGACAGCGAACACTGAAGCTTTCTTT,CSAGGTANTEAFF
TRBV12-3/TRBV12-4,NA,many,TRBJ2-2,TGTGCCAGCAGTTTGTCCGGGGAGCTGTTTTTT,CASSLSGELFF
TRBV12-3/TRBV12-4,TRBD1,few,TRBJ2-5,TGTGCCAGCAGTTTAGATACAGGGGGCTATGAGACCCAGTACTTC,CASSLDTGGYETQYF
TRBV28,TRBD1,few,TRBJ1-1,TGTGCCAGCATCAGACCGGGACAGGGATGGCGCTCTGAAGCTTTCTTT,CASIRPGQGWRSEAFF
TRBV7-6,NA,NA,TRBJ2-2,TGTGCCAGCAGCTTAGTGGAAACCGGGGAGCTGTTTTTT,CASSLVETGELFF
TRBV30,TRBD2,NA,TRBJ2-1,TGTGCCTGGAGTGTAAGGCGGGAGGTTGTTAGTGAGCAGTTCTTC,CAWSVRREVVSEQFF
TRBV15,NA,NA,TRBJ2-3,TGTGCCACCAGCAGCCCACATGCAGATACGCAGTATTTT,CATSSPHADTQYF
TRBV5-6,NA,NA,TRBJ1-1,TGTGCCAGCAGCCAAGGACGGGAGACTGAAGCTTTCTTT,CASSQGRETEAFF
TRBV11-2,TRBD2,few,TRBJ2-7,TGTGCCAGCAGCTTAGACGGGACTAGCAGATATCTACCCTACGAGCAGTACTTC,CASSLDGTSRYLPYEQYF
TRBV4-3,NA,few,TRBJ1-1,TGCGCCAGCAGCCTTCTAAAAGGGGGTGGGGGTGTGAACACTGAAGCTTTCTTT,CASSLLKGGGGVNTEAFF
TRBV5-1,TRBD1,NA,TRBJ2-7,TGCGCCAGCAGCCCTCGACAGGGGGGAGGAGGCTACGAGCAGTACTTC,CASSPRQGGGGYEQYF
TRBV7-3,NA,few,TRBJ2-5,TGTGCCAGCAGCTTAAGTTCAGCTCAAGAGACCCAGTACTTC,CASSLSSAQETQYF
TRBV5-5,NA,NA,TRBJ2-7,TGTGCCAGCAGCCCACCCCGCAGGAGCTACGAGCAGTACTTC,CASSPPRRSYEQYF
TRBV19,NA,NA,TRBJ2-3,TGTGCCAGTAGTGAGACAGGCCTAGGCACAGATACGCAGTATTTT,CASSETGLGTDTQYF
TRBV5-1,TRBD2,few,TRBJ2-5,TGCGCCAGCAGCGTAGGACTAGCGTCGGAGACCCAGTACTTC,CASSVGLASETQYF
TRBV7-9,NA,few,TRBJ1-1,TGTGCCAGCAGCTTAGTGGACGGGGGAAGGAGGGCTGAAGCTTTCTTT,CASSLVDGGRRAEAFF
TRBV6-1,TRBD1,few,TRBJ2-1,TGTGCCAGCTCGCCGGGACAGGGGGCCAGAAATGAGCAGTTCTTC,CASSPGQGARNEQFF
TRBV5-4,NA,NA,TRBJ2-1,TGTGCCAGCAGCAAAACGGGGTTAGCCAATGAGCAGTTCTTC,CASSKTGLANEQFF
TRBV20-1,NA,NA,TRBJ1-5,TGCAGTGCTAACGCGTTGGGGATGAGACGGGACGAGCCCCAGCATTTT,CSANALGMRRDEPQHF
TRBV5-1,NA,many,TRBJ2-7,TGTGCCAGCAGTTTTGGGGGCTCCTACGAGCAGTACTTC,CASSFGGSYEQYF
TRBV4-3,NA,many,TRBJ1-2,TGCGCCAGCAGCCACCGGGATAACTATGGCTACACCTTC,CASSHRDNYGYTF
TRBV4-2,NA,NA,TRBJ1-4,TGTGCCAGCAGCCAAGGAGGGGCAGGGCTTAATGAAAAACTGTTTTTT,CASSQGGAGLNEKLFF
TRBV30,NA,NA,TRBJ2-1,TGTGCCCGGTCCGGGGGGCCCACTAGAAACCAAGAGACCCAGTTCTTC,CARSGGPTRNQETQFF
TRBV20-1,TRBD2,NA,TRBJ2-1,TGCAGTGCTATCCGCAGCGGGATCACTCAAAGCTCCTACAATGAGCAGTTCTTC,CSAIRSGITQSSYNEQFF